Given below is one T cell receptor beta chain in context. Its matching antigen is unknown. Sequenced by immunoSEQ multiplex PCR; TCRdb stores in-frame clones only, minus some. The table has roughly 74,000 clones, approximately 84% seen once. These data are taken from a study of OX40 agonist ivuxolimab in advanced cancers. Overall study findings and caveats: Low normalized clonal expansion also occurred in some nonresponding patients. Patients who responded partially at 0.1-3.0 mg/kg showed clonal expansion ranking among the lowest.

The CDR3 totals 13 residues. Germline CDR1 and CDR2: MNHEY and SVGAGI. V lost 0 bases, J lost 1 base, and 3 bases lay in between. This receptor was identified in an adult with an advanced solid tumor such as melanoma, head and neck, liver or kidney cancer. The input for sequencing was CD4+ or CD8+ T cells sorted from blood, taken in a trial of the OX40 agonist ivuxolimab. V and J are TRBV6-5 and TRBJ1-1; no firm D call. The CDR3 is CASSYSKNTEAFF. The CDR3 nucleotides are TGTGCCAGCAGTTACTCGAAGAACACTGAAGCTTTCTTT.